Described below is a single TCR beta chain sequence and its context. The data belong to a study of blood T cell repertoires in COVID-19. Produced via immunoSEQ multiplex PCR; TCRdb's table is partial and in-frame only. The repertoire consists of some 150,000 clones, with approximately 83% occurring once and the leading ten covering 8%. The trim removed 1 base at V and 6 bases at J, leaving 11 bases unmatched. CDR1 is GTSNPN, CDR2 SVGIG, per germline (reference sequence). The CDR3 runs to 17 residues. Enrollment of patients from Seattle took place during active infection, with longitudinal follow-up. Sequencing was done on a sample of peripheral blood. This sequence originates from a woman aged 55-70 years with COVID-19, enrolled during active disease. The chain employs TRBV30 and TRBJ2-2; TRBD2 aligns across 10 bases. DNA for the CDR3: TGTGCCTGGAGTGAAGCTAGCGGGGGCCTCGTGGCCGGGGAGCTGTTTTTT. As protein: CAWSEASGGLVAGELFF.